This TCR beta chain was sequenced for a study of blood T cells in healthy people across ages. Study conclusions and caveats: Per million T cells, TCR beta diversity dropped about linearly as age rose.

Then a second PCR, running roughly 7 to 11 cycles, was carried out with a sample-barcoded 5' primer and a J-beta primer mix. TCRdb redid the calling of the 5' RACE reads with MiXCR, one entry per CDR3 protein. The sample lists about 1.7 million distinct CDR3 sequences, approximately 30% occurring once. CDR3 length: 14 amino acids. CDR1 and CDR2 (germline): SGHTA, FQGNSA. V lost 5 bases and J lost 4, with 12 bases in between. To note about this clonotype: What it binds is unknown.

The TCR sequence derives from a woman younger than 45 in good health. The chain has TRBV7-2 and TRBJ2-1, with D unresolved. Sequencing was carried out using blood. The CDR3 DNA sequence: TGTGCCAGCAGCACAATGCCGCCGTACAATGAGCAGTTCTTC. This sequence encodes CASSTMPPYNEQFF.